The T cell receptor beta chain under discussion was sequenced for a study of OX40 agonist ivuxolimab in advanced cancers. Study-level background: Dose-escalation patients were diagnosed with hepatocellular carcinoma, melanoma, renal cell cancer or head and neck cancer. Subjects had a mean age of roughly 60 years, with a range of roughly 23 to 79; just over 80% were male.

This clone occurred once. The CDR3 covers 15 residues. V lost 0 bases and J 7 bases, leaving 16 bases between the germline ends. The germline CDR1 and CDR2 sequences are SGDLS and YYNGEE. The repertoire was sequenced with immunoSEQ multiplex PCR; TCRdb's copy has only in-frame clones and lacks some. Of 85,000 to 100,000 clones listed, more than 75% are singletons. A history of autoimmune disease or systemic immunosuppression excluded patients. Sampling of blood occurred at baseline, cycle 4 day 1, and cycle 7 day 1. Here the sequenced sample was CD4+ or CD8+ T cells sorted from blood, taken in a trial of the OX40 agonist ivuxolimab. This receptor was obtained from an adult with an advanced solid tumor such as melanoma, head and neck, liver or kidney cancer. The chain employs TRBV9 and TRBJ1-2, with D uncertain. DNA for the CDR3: TGTGCCAGCAGCGTAGGGTCCCCCTGGCAAGGTGGCTACACCTTC. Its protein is CASSVGSPWQGGYTF.